This T cell receptor beta chain was retrieved from a study of cytomegalovirus exposure and HLA in healthy donors. TCRdb keeps only in-frame clones here, not all; method: immunoSEQ multiplex PCR. The profile shows tens of thousands of clones, around four fifths of them singletons. In regard to this clone: Its antigen is as yet unknown.

Study results and caveats: Reports indicated that the classifier achieved high specificity and sensitivity in diagnosing cytomegalovirus status. Three of the chains that were CMV-associated were confirmed in vitro to be specific for CMV antigens. In the 90 to 150 validation repertoires, about 94% of cluster scores exceeded 0, per a later analysis.

The CDR3 runs to 15 residues. Looked up from germline, CDR1 is LGHNA and CDR2 is YSLEER. The ends lost 4 bases at V and 3 bases at J; junction bases unmatched: 5. The donors were part of the validation cohort, which consisted of roughly 120 subjects and was separate from the first cohort of roughly 620 subjects. The sequenced material came from PBMCs. The J gene is TRBJ2-1, the V gene TRBV4-3, with 8 bases fitting TRBD2. The TCR comes from a man aged 25 to 45 in good health and CMV-seronegative. The CDR3 DNA reads as TGCGCCAGCAGCCTTTCCAGCGGGGGCTACAATGAGCAGTTCTTC. Its protein is CASSLSSGGYNEQFF.